These 25 T cell receptor beta chains came from one sample sequenced in a study of vaccination and CD4 T cells after COVID-19. These receptors' antigens are unknown. Treatment defined: roughly 11-day PBMC culture with coronavirus spike peptide pools or control peptides (ViraFEST assay). The Oncomine TCR Beta short-read assay was applied to DNA of cultured CD4+ T cells. MiXCR, run by TCRdb on the PCR reads, gives a single entry per CDR3 protein. The repertoire holds more than 20,000 distinct CDR3 sequences, roughly 45% seen once, with just over 7% in the top ten. Specimen: CD4+ T cells from blood, cultured in vitro. All receptors come from a human donor who had recovered from COVID-19.

The J gene is TRBJ2-3, the V gene TRBV7-9, with D hard to call. Per the germline V gene, CDR1 is SEHNR and CDR2 is FQNEAQ (reference sequence). CDR3 length: 11 residues. V was pared by 2 bases and J by 6 bases, with 3 bases between. Here the CDR3 reads CASSLSDTQYF. CDR3 DNA: TGTGCCAGCAGCTTATCTGATACGCAGTATTTT. The full variable domain, in which reference TRBV7-9 and TRBJ2-3 provide the parts outside the CDR3, is DTGVSQNPRHKITKRGQNVTFRCDPISEHNRLYWYRQTLGQGPEFLTYFQNEAQLEKSRLLSDRFSAERPKGSFSTLEIQRTEQGDSAMYLCASSLSDTQYFGPGTRLTVL.

This rearrangement joins TRBV2 to TRBJ1-2, with a possible D match to TRBD1 (5 bases). The V end was cut by 0 bases, the J end by 2 bases, with 13 bases between. This CDR3 region has 16 residues. Per germline, CDR1 SNHLY and CDR2 FYNNEI. The CDR3 loop is CASSEAGRARNYGYTF. The CDR3 nucleotides read TGTGCCAGCAGTGAAGCGGGCAGGGCGAGGAACTATGGCTACACCTTC. Using reference TRBV2 and TRBJ1-2 for the parts outside the CDR3, the full variable domain is EPEVTQTPSHQVTQMGQEVILRCVPISNHLYFYWYRQILGQKVEFLVSFYNNEISEKSEIFDDQFSVERPDGSNFTLKIRSTKLEDSAMYFCASSEAGRARNYGYTFGSGTRLTVV.

The table lists this clonotype with a few counts. The chain recombines TRBV20-1 with TRBJ2-1; D is unresolved. Germline V gene sequence: CDR1 DFQATT, CDR2 SNEGSKA (reference sequence). V gave up 3 bases and J gave up 6 bases, with 15 bases separating them. CDR3 length: 14 residues. The CDR3 is CSASLTLGFNEQFF. The CDR3 DNA reads as TGCAGTGCTAGTCTCACCCTTGGATTCAATGAGCAGTTCTTC.

The sample holds a few counts of this clonotype. This chain uses TRBV7-9 with TRBJ1-5; weak D call: TRBD1 (6 bases). The CDR3 totals 14 residues. V lost 2 bases to trimming and J lost 5 bases, with 10 bases between them. The germline CDR1 and CDR2 sequences are SEHNR and FQNEAQ (reference sequence). The CDR3 region is CASSLRDTDQPQHF. CDR3 DNA sequence: TGTGCCAGCAGCTTAAGGGACACCGATCAGCCCCAGCATTTT.

This chain uses TRBV4-1 with TRBJ1-5; D not resolved. The CDR3 is made up of 17 amino acids. CDR1 MGHRA and CDR2 YSYEKL come from the germline V gene. V lost 1 base and J lost 4, with 17 bases in between. The CDR3 protein is CASSQVDMGFLNQPQHF. CDR3 DNA: TGCGCCAGCAGCCAAGTTGATATGGGTTTCTTAAATCAGCCCCAGCATTTT.

The V gene is TRBV27, the J gene TRBJ1-2; D call uncertain. Trimming stripped 1 base from V and 0 bases from J, with 18 bases between. The CDR3 has 18 amino acids. The germline V gene encodes CDR1 MNHEY and CDR2 SMNVEV (reference sequence). The CDR3 spells CASSLFGPDLGSNYGYTF. DNA of the CDR3: TGTGCCAGCAGTTTATTTGGTCCGGACCTTGGGTCTAACTATGGCTACACCTTC.

The chain has TRBV29-1 and TRBJ2-7, with a tentative D call TRBD2 (5 bases). The CDR3 extends over 12 amino acids. Germline assignment: CDR1 SQVTM and CDR2 ANQGSEA. V lost 4 bases and J lost 6, with 13 bases in between. This CDR3 is CSVAGGRGEQYF. CDR3 bases: TGCAGCGTTGCAGGCGGTCGGGGCGAGCAGTACTTC.

This clonotype has more than one count but fewer than ten. The chain is built from TRBV20-1 and TRBJ2-7, with 10 bases matching TRBD2. Germline CDR1 DFQATT, CDR2 SNEGSKA (reference sequence). The V gene end was trimmed by 5 bases and the J gene end by 4 bases; junction bases not matched to a gene: 8. This CDR3 contains 14 residues. CDR3 DNA: TGCAGTGCTCCCAAAAGCGGGAGGGCTTACGAGCAGTACTTC. Translation gives CSAPKSGRAYEQYF.

This chain connects TRBV27 to TRBJ2-3; 10 positions match TRBD2. CDR1 and CDR2 from the germline V gene are MNHEY and SMNVEV (reference sequence). The V and J ends lost 6 bases and 0 bases, in that order; junction bases with no gene match: 9. CDR3 length: 17 amino acids. The CDR3 here is CASRPASGRSSTDTQYF. The CDR3 nucleotides are TGTGCCAGCAGGCCGGCTAGCGGGAGATCTAGCACAGATACGCAGTATTTT.

This clonotype was seen a few times. The chain carries TRBV15 and TRBJ1-1, with D possibly TRBD1 on 6 matching bases. Germline V lookup: CDR1 LNHNV, CDR2 YYDKDF (reference sequence). V lost 2 bases and J 4 bases, leaving 14 bases between the germline ends. This CDR3 is 15 amino acids long. Here the CDR3 reads CATSRKHRVRTEAFF. In DNA form, the CDR3 reads TGTGCCACCAGCAGAAAACACAGGGTGCGCACTGAAGCTTTCTTT.

This clonotype was recorded a few times. The chain joins TRBV6-1 to TRBJ1-5; a weak D match, TRBD1 (6 bases). Trimming pared 1 base from V and 6 bases from J, leaving 16 bases between. The germline gives CDR1 MNHNS, CDR2 SASEGT. The CDR3 covers 16 residues. CDR3 coding DNA: TGTGCCAGCAGTGAAGGAGGGGGGTACCCTGGTCAGCCCCAGCATTTT. Residues: CASSEGGGYPGQPQHF.

V and J are TRBV28 and TRBJ1-2; unclear D gene. The ends were cut back, 8 bases at V and 8 bases at J, with 12 bases in the middle. CDR3 length equals 11 residues. Germline values: CDR1 MDHEN, CDR2 SYDVKM. As DNA, the CDR3 is TGTGCCAGCGGAACCTTGCGGGGCTACACCTTC. As protein: CASGTLRGYTF.

This clonotype was seen more than once but under ten times. The chain couples TRBV6-1 to TRBJ1-2; the D is unclear. Trimming pared 5 bases from V and 2 bases from J, leaving 15 bases between. The CDR3 covers 15 residues. CDR1 is MNHNS and CDR2 is SASEGT in the germline V gene. The CDR3 protein is CASSRSDGYNYGYTF. As DNA, the CDR3 is TGTGCCAGCAGTCGCTCGGACGGGTACAACTATGGCTACACCTTC.

This clonotype was recorded only once. V usage is TRBV6-2 or TRBV6-3 and J usage is TRBJ2-1; D possibly corresponds to TRBD1 (5 bases). Per germline, CDR1 MNHEY and CDR2 SVGEGT. V lost 8 bases and J 4 bases, leaving 21 bases between the germline ends. This CDR3 comprises 16 residues. CDR3 bases: TGTGCCAGCCGGCAGGGCATTAGTCCCACTTACAATGAGCAGTTCTTC. Amino acids: CASRQGISPTYNEQFF.

This sequence joins TRBV29-1 and TRBJ1-1; D is undetermined. Germline V gene lookup returns CDR1 SQVTM and CDR2 ANQGSEA. Trimming cost V 4 bases and J 0 bases, with 9 bases left between them. The CDR3 loop spans 13 amino acids. The chain's CDR3 is CSVAPLMNTEAFF. The CDR3 bases are TGCAGCGTTGCCCCACTAATGAACACTGAAGCTTTCTTT.

This clonotype was counted a few times. This chain links TRBV20-1 with TRBJ1-1; 9 bases align to TRBD1. CDR3 length: 13 amino acids. V trimming: 5 bases; J trimming: 1 base; junction bases outside the gene matches: 2. Per germline, CDR1 DFQATT and CDR2 SNEGSKA (reference sequence). Here the CDR3 reads CSAGTGRNTEAFF. The CDR3 DNA follows: TGCAGTGCTGGGACAGGGCGGAACACTGAAGCTTTCTTT.

This clonotype has a handful of counts. This rearrangement joins TRBV7-2 to TRBJ1-1; D might be TRBD1 (5 bases). The CDR3 covers 15 residues. In germline, CDR1 is SGHTA, CDR2 FQGNSA. Trimming cost V 5 bases and J 3 bases, with 16 bases left between them. The CDR3 DNA is TGTGCCAGCAGCCTACAGAGCAGGGAGTACACTGAAGCTTTCTTT. It translates to CASSLQSREYTEAFF.

This chain joins TRBV7-7 and TRBJ2-2, with 8 positions matching TRBD1. Unmatched junction bases numbered 4, after V lost 4 bases and J lost 3 bases. CDR3 length equals 15 residues. From germline, CDR1 is SSHAT and CDR2 FNYEAQ (reference sequence). CDR3 protein: CASSSTTGDTGELFF. CDR3 sequence (DNA): TGTGCCAGCAGCTCTACGACAGGGGACACCGGGGAGCTGTTTTTT.

There are a few counts of this clonotype. This chain joins TRBV20-1 and TRBJ2-1; 8 bases are shared with TRBD2. The CDR3 sequence is 16 residues long. J was trimmed by 5 bases and V by 0 bases; bases with no gene match: 9. Germline V gene sequence: CDR1 DFQATT, CDR2 SNEGSKA (reference sequence). CDR3 loop: CSARDPSGSRDNEQFF. CDR3 DNA sequence: TGCAGTGCTAGAGACCCGAGCGGGAGCCGGGACAATGAGCAGTTCTTC.

This clonotype has only one observation. The genes are TRBV11-3 and TRBJ1-2; possible D gene TRBD1, 5 bases. The CDR3 consists of 17 residues. Germline loops: CDR1 SGHNT, CDR2 YENEEA. V lost 6 bases to trimming and J lost 0 bases, with 20 bases between them. The CDR3 DNA follows: TGTGCCAGCAGATCCACCTGGGGACGGGCGCCTAACTATGGCTACACCTTC. As protein: CASRSTWGRAPNYGYTF.

This clonotype was recorded a few times. The chain links TRBV7-9 to TRBJ1-1, with D uncertain. V was pared by 4 bases and J by 3 bases, with 12 bases between. The germline CDR1 and CDR2 sequences are SEHNR and FQNEAQ (reference sequence). This CDR3 comprises 14 residues. CDR3 residues: CASSSRADYTEAFF. CDR3 coding DNA: TGTGCCAGCAGCTCCCGGGCGGATTACACTGAAGCTTTCTTT. The variable domain in full, completed from reference TRBV7-9 and TRBJ1-1, reads DTGVSQNPRHKITKRGQNVTFRCDPISEHNRLYWYRQTLGQGPEFLTYFQNEAQLEKSRLLSDRFSAERPKGSFSTLEIQRTEQGDSAMYLCASSSRADYTEAFFGQGTRLTVV.

A single count supports this clonotype. The chain uses TRBV23-1 and TRBJ2-3; 11 bases match TRBD1. TRBV23-1 has ORF status, its function being uncertain. The CDR3 consists of 15 residues. J was trimmed by 3 bases and V by 7 bases; bases with no gene match: 6. Written as DNA, the CDR3 is TGCGCCAGCAAGCCTAGGGACAGGGGGACAGATACGCAGTATTTT. This translates into CASKPRDRGTDTQYF.

This clonotype was found a few times. The chain couples TRBV19 to TRBJ1-1; 7 positions agree with TRBD1. Germline assignment: CDR1 LNHDA and CDR2 SQIVND (reference sequence). The CDR3 sequence is 16 residues long. The junction had 12 bases not matched to a gene; V was cut back by 6 bases and J by 2 bases. CDR3 DNA: TGTGCCAGTAGGGGAGGCCCCGGACAGGCCAACACTGAAGCTTTCTTT. It codes for CASRGGPGQANTEAFF.

The chain joins TRBV6-1 to TRBJ1-2, with D possibly TRBD1 on 5 matching bases. Germline CDR1 and CDR2: MNHNS and SASEGT. The CDR3 loop spans 15 amino acids. Deletions cut 6 bases from V and 3 bases from J, with 17 bases between. CDR3 DNA sequence: TGTGCCAGCAGAATAGGGTGGGGGGTCGACTATGGCTACACCTTC. Translating gives CASRIGWGVDYGYTF.

CDR3 DNA: TGTGCCAGCAGTTCACCAGGGTCTGAAGCTTTCTTT. This gives the protein CASSSPGSEAFF. The J gene is TRBJ1-1, the V gene TRBV28, with D maybe TRBD1 (5 bases). The germline gives CDR1 MDHEN, CDR2 SYDVKM. This CDR3 contains 12 residues. The V end lost 4 bases, the J end lost 6 bases, and 9 bases lay between the germline ends.